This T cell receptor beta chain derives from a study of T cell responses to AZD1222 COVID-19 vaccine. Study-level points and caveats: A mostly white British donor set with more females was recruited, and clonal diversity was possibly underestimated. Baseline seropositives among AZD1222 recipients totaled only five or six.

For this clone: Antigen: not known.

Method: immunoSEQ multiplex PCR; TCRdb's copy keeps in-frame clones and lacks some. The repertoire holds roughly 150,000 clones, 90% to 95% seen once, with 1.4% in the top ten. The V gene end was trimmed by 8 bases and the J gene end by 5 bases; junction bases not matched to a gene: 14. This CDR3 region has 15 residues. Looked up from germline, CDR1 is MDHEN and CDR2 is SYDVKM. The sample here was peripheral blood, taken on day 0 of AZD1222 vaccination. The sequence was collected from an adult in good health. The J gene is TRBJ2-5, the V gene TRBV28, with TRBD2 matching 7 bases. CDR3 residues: CASAGVGGQRETQYF. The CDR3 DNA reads TGTGCCAGCGCGGGGGTGGGAGGCCAACGGGAGACCCAGTACTTC.